This TCR beta chain was identified in a study of T cells in Graves' hyperthyroidism and ophthalmopathy. General study findings and limits: By a 13 V-J model, ophthalmopathy was set apart from stable hyperthyroidism.

This clonotype was seen ten or more times. The antigen is not known. Diagnoses used clinical symptoms, serum thyroxine and TRAb, thyroid ultrasound and orbital computed tomography. The study collected blood at first hyperthyroidism diagnosis, before any ophthalmopathy symptoms arose. Trimming took 2 bases from V and 5 from J, leaving 10 bases between them. This CDR3 region has 13 residues. Germline lookup yields CDR1 SGHRS and CDR2 YFSETQ. Amplification of TCR beta CDR3 regions was performed using RNA transcripts as template. HTBI primers drove first-round RT-PCR of the TCR CDR3. MiXCR, run by TCRdb on the multiplex PCR reads, gives a single entry per CDR3 protein. This sample yields hundreds of thousands of distinct CDR3 sequences, of which 20% to 30% are seen a single time; about 30% belongs to the top ten.

This TCR was recovered from a man aged 40-49 years with Graves' hyperthyroidism that later progressed to Graves' ophthalmopathy. The chain employs TRBV5-1 and TRBJ1-2; no firm D call. Material: blood. This CDR3 is CASSLDGDYGYTF. The CDR3 region has the DNA TGCGCCAGCAGCTTAGACGGGGATTATGGCTACACCTTC.